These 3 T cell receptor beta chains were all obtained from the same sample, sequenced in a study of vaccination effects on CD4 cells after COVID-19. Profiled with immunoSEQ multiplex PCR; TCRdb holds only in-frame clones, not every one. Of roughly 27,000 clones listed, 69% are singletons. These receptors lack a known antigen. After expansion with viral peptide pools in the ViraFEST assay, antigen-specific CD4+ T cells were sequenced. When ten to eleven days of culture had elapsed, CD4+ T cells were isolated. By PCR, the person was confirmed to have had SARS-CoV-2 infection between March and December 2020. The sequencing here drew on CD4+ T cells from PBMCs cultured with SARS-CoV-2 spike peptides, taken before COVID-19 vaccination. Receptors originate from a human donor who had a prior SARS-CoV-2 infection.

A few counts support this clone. CDR3 DNA: TGTGCCTGGACGCGGACTAGCGGCACAGATACGCAGTATTTT. This translates into CAWTRTSGTDTQYF. The rearrangement uses TRBV30 and TRBJ2-3; 9 bases are shared with TRBD2. The CDR3 contains 14 residues. The germline gives CDR1 GTSNPN, CDR2 SVGIG (reference sequence). The junction had 3 bases not matched to a gene; V was cut back by 4 bases and J by 1 base.

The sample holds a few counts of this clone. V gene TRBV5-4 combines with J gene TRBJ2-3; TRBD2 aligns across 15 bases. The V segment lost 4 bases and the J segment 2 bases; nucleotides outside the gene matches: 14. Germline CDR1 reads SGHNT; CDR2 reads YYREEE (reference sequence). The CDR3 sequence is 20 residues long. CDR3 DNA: TGTGCCAGCAGCGAAGAGCCGGACGGGACTAGCGGGGGGAACACAGATACGCAGTATTTT. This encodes CASSEEPDGTSGGNTDTQYF.

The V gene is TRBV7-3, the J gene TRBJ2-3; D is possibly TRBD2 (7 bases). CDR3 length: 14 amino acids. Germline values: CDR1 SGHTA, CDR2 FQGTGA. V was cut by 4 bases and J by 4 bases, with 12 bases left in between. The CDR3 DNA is TGTGCCAGCAGCTGGGGGGGCCCGGCAGATACGCAGTATTTT. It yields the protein CASSWGGPADTQYF.